The rows below give T cell receptor beta chains drawn from one sample of a study of tumor-infiltrating lymphocytes in primary liver carcinoma. TCRdb reprocessed the multiplex PCR reads with MiXCR, giving one entry per CDR3 protein. The sample carries 40,000 to 45,000 distinct CDR3 sequences, 65% to 85% recorded once. Sample: liver tumor tissue from sampling region 2. These receptors were obtained from a man aged 35 to 55 with primary liver carcinoma and hepatitis B virus infection. The CDR3 runs from the conserved cysteine through the conserved F or W. Each record gives: D gene, V gene, clone size, J gene, CDR3 protein, CDR3 DNA. A D gene is named only where the DNA matches it firmly. Clone size is stated in some rows and not others, as once, few, many or a class when expanded.

-	TRBV11-2	-	TRBJ2-1	CVSGLSGLDNEQFF	TGTGTCAGCGGCTTGTCGGGGTTAGACAATGAGCAGTTCTTC
-	TRBV11-1	-	TRBJ2-7	CASRGKRPYGQYF	TGTGCCAGTAGGGGGAAGCGACCCTACGGGCAGTACTTC
TRBD2	TRBV6-5	-	TRBJ2-1	CASSRLADYDEQIF	TGTGCAAGCAGTCGACTAGCGGATTACGATGAGCAGATCTTC
-	TRBV7-9	few	TRBJ2-1	CASSLEGSRSEQLF	TGTGCCAGCAGTTTAGAAGGTAGTCGGTCTGAGCAGCTCTTC
-	TRBV6-2/TRBV6-3	many	TRBJ1-4	CASSTIIGGFGEKLFF	TGTGCCAGCAGTACGATTATAGGAGGTTTTGGTGAAAAACTGTTTTTT
-	TRBV7-9	-	TRBJ2-7	CARSLADYEQYF	TGTGCCCGTAGCCTCGCTGACTACGAGCAGTACTTC
TRBD2	TRBV6-2/TRBV6-3	-	TRBJ2-2	CDSCREVGELFF	TGTGACAGCTGCCGGGAGGTTGGGGAGCTGTTTTTT
TRBD1	TRBV12-3/TRBV12-4	many	TRBJ1-1	CASIRDRSNTEAFF	TGTGCCAGCATACGGGACAGGTCTAACACTGAAGCTTTCTTT
-	TRBV7-3	-	TRBJ2-3	CASSLIGAGRSTDTRCF	TGTGCCAGCAGCTTAATCGGGGCGGGAAGGAGCACAGATACGCGGTGTTTT
-	TRBV19	-	TRBJ2-1	CVSSARSRGPYNEQFF	TGTGTCAGTAGTGCGCGCAGTCGGGGTCCCTATAATGAGCAGTTCTTC
TRBD1	TRBV5-1	-	TRBJ2-7	CSSSLLGTGAYEQYF	TGCTCGAGCAGCTTACTGGGGACAGGCGCCTACGAGCAGTACTTC
-	TRBV5-6	-	TRBJ2-7	CASTSTVASNEQYF	TGTGCCAGCACCTCAACCGTTGCCAGCAACGAGCAGTATTTC
TRBD1	TRBV5-1	-	TRBJ2-1	CSSSSYRGEQFF	TGCTCCAGCAGCTCCTACAGGGGTGAGCAGTTCTTC
-	TRBV5-1	many	TRBJ1-1	CASSPGLGDTEAFF	TGCGCCAGCAGCCCCGGGTTGGGAGACACTGAAGCTTTCTTT
-	TRBV12-3/TRBV12-4	medium-sized	TRBJ2-3	CASSWGDTQYF	TGTGCCAGCAGTTGGGGGGATACGCAGTATTTT
TRBD2	TRBV11-2	-	TRBJ2-3	CANSSGLAGFADTHYF	TGTGCCAACAGCTCGGGACTAGCGGGCTTCGCAGATACTCATTATTTT